This entry is about one T cell receptor beta chain. Antigen specificity is unknown. The data belong to a study of T cell responses to AZD1222 COVID-19 vaccine. Study details: Whether given at about 4 or about 12 weeks, second doses were pooled. Broader study findings: Elevations in Spike-specific TCR breadth and depth followed administration of two AZD1222 doses.

Sequenced by immunoSEQ multiplex PCR; TCRdb stores in-frame clones only, minus some. The table has approximately 99,000 clones, 70% to 90% seen once. The ends were cut back, 1 base at V and 4 bases at J, with 13 bases in the middle. CDR1 and CDR2 (germline): SGHTA, FQGNSA. This CDR3 is built from 16 residues. The source was peripheral blood, collected on day 0 of AZD1222 vaccination. The J gene is TRBJ2-2, the V gene TRBV7-2, with D possibly being TRBD2 (5 bases). The clonotype was recovered from an adult in good health. The CDR3 reads CASSLVRGKGTGELFF. CDR3 bases: TGTGCCAGCAGCTTAGTAAGAGGGAAGGGCACCGGGGAGCTGTTTTTT.